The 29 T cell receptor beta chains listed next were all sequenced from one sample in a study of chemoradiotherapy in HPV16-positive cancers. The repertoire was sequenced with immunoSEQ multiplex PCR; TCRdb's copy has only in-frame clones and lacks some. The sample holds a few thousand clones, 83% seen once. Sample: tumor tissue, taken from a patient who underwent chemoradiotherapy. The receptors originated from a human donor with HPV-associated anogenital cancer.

In DNA, the CDR3 is TGTGCCAGCAGTGAAGTTTACAGCCTACAAGAGACCCAGTACTTC. Translated, it gives CASSEVYSLQETQYF. This rearrangement joins TRBV6-1 to TRBJ2-5; D remains unclear. The V end lost 1 base, the J end lost 2 bases, and 11 bases lay between the germline ends. CDR3 size: 15 residues. From germline, CDR1 is MNHNS and CDR2 SASEGT.

The CDR3 here is CASSLVWGGESSTDTQYF. CDR3 sequence (DNA): TGTGCCAGCAGCTTGGTATGGGGGGGCGAATCTAGCACAGATACGCAGTATTTT. J is TRBJ2-3 and V is TRBV7-9; a weak D match, TRBD2 (7 bases). V lost 3 bases to trimming and J lost 0 bases, with 19 bases between them. Germline V gene lookup returns CDR1 SEHNR and CDR2 FQNEAQ (reference sequence). This CDR3 is 18 amino acids long.

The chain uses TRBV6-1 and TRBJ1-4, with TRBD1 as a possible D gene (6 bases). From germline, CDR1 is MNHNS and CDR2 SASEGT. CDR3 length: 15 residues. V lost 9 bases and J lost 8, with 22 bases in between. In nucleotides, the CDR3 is TGTGCCAGTAAGGACGGGACATTTCTGGCAGAAAAACTGTTTTTT. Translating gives CASKDGTFLAEKLFF.

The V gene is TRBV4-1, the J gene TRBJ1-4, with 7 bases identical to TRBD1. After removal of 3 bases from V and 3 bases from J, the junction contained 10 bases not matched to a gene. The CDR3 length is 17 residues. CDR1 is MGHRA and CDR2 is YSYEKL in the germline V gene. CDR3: CASSHFPSGTANEKLFF. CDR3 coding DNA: TGCGCCAGCAGCCATTTTCCTTCCGGGACAGCTAATGAAAAACTGTTTTTT.

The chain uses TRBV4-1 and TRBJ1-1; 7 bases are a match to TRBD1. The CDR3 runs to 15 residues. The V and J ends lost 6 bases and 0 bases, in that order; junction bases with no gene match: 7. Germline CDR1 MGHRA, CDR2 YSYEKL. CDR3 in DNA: TGCGCCAGCAGGCCACAAGGACAGGTGAACACTGAAGCTTTCTTT. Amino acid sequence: CASRPQGQVNTEAFF.

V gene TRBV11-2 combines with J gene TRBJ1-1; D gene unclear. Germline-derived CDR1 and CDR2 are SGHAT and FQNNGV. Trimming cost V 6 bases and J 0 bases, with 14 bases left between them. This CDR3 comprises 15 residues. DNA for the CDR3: TGTGCCAGCAGACCCGATCGGGGAATGAACACTGAAGCTTTCTTT. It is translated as CASRPDRGMNTEAFF.

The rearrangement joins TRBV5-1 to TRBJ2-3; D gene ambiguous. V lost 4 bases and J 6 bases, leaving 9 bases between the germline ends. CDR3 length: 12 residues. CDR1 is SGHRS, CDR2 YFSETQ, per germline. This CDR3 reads CASSIGGDTQYF. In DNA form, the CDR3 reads TGCGCCAGCAGCATAGGTGGGGATACGCAGTATTTT.

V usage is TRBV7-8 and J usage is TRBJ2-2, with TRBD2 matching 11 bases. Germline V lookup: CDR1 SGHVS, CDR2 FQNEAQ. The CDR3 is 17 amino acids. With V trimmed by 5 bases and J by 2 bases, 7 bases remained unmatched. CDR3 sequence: CASSPGLAGPNTGELFF. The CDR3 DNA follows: TGTGCCAGCAGCCCCGGACTAGCGGGCCCCAACACCGGGGAGCTGTTTTTT.

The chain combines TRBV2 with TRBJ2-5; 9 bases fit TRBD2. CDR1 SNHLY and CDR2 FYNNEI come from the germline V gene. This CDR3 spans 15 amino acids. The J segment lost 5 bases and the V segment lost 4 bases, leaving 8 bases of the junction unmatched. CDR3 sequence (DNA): TGTGCCAGCAGTGTCGGCGGGAGGGGGAGGGAGACCCAGTACTTC. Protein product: CASSVGGRGRETQYF.

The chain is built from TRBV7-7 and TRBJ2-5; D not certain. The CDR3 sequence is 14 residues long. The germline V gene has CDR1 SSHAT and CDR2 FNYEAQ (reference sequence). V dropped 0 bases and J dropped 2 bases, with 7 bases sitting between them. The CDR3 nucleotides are TGTGCCAGCAGCTTAGCAGGCAAGCAAGAGACCCAGTACTTC. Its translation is CASSLAGKQETQYF.

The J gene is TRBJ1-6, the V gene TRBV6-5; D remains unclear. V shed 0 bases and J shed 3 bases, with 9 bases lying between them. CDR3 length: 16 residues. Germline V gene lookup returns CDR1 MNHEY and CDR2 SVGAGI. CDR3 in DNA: TGTGCCAGCAGTTACTCGGCCCAGAACTATAATTCACCCCTCCACTTT. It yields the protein CASSYSAQNYNSPLHF.

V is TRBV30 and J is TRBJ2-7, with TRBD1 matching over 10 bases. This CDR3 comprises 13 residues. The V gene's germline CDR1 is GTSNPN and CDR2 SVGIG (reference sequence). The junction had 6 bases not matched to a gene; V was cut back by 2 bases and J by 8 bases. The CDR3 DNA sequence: TGTGCCTGGAGTCCCCGGACAGGGGGTAAGCAGTACTTC. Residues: CAWSPRTGGKQYF.

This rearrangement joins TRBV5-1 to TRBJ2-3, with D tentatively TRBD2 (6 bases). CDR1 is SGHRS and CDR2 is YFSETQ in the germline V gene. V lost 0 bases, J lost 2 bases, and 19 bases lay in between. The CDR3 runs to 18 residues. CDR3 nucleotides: TGCGCCAGCAGCTTGGCGGTATCCGGGGGTATTAACACAGATACGCAGTATTTT. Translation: CASSLAVSGGINTDTQYF.

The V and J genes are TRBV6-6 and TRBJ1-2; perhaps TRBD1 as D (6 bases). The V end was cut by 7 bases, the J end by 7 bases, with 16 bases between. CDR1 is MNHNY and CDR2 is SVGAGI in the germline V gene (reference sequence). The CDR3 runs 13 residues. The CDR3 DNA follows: TGTGCCAGCATGGGGGGGCAGGCTGGTGGCTACACCTTC. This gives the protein CASMGGQAGGYTF.

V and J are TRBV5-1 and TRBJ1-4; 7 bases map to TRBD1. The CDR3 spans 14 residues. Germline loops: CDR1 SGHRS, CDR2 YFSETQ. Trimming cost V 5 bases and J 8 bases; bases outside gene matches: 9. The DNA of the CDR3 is TGCGCCAGCAGGAAGACAGGGAGACGAGAAAAACTGTTTTTT. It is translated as CASRKTGRREKLFF.

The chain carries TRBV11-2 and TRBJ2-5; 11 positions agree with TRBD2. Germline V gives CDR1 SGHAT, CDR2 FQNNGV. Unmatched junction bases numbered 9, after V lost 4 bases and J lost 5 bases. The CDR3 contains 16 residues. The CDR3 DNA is TGTGCCAGCAGCTACTTAGCGGGAGGGCCGGGGGAGACCCAGTACTTC. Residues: CASSYLAGGPGETQYF.

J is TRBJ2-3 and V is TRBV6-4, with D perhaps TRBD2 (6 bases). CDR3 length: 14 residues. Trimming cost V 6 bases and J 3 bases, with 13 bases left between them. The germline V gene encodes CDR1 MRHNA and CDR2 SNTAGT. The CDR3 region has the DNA TGTGCCAGCAGCCCGCAGGAGGGGACAGATACGCAGTATTTT. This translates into CASSPQEGTDTQYF.

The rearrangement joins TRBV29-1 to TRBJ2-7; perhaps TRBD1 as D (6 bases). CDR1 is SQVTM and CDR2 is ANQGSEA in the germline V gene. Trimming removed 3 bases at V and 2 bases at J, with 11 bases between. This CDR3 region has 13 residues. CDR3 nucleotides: TGCAGCGTTGAGGGGGCGGAGGCCTACGAGCAGTACTTC. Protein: CSVEGAEAYEQYF.

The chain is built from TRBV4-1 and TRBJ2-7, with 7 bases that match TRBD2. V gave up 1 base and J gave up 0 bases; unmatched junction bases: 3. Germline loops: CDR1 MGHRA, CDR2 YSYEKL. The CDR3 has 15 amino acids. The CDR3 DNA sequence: TGCGCCAGCAGCCAAGGGGACTACCTCTCCTACGAGCAGTACTTC. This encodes CASSQGDYLSYEQYF.

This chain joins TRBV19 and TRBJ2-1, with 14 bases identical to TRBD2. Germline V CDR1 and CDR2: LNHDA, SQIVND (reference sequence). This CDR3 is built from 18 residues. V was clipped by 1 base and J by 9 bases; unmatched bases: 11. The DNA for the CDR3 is TGTGCCAGTAGTATAGCCTCCGGGACTAGCGGGAGATATTCTGAGCAGTTCTTC. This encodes CASSIASGTSGRYSEQFF.

The CDR3 nucleotides are TGCGCCAGCAGCCGCCCAAGGGACAGGGGAGCCTACGAGCAGTACTTC. Residues: CASSRPRDRGAYEQYF. This chain uses TRBV4-1 with TRBJ2-7; 10 bases are shared with TRBD1. The CDR3 sequence is 16 residues long. The junction had 8 bases not matched to a gene; V was cut back by 4 bases and J by 2 bases. CDR1 and CDR2 from the germline V gene are MGHRA and YSYEKL.

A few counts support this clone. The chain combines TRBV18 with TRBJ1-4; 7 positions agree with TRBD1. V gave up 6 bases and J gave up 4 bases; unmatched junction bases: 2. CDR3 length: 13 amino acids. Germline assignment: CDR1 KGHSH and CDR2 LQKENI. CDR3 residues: CASSRDSNEKLFF. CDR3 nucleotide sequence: TGTGCCAGCTCCAGGGACAGTAATGAAAAACTGTTTTTT.

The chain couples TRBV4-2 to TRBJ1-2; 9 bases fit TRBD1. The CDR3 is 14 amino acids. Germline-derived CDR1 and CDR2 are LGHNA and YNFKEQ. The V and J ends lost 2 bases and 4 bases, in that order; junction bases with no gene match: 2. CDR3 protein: CASSQTTGGYGYTF. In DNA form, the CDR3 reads TGTGCCAGCAGCCAAACGACAGGGGGCTATGGCTACACCTTC.

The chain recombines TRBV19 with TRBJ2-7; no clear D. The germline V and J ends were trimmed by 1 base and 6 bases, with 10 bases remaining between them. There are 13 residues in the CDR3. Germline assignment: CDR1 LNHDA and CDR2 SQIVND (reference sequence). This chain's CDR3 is CASSIGFGSEQYF. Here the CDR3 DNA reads TGTGCCAGTAGTATAGGTTTTGGGTCCGAGCAGTACTTC.

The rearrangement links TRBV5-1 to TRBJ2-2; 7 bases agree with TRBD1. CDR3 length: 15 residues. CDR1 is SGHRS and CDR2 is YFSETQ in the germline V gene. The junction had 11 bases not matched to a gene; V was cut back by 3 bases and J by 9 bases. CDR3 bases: TGCGCCAGCAGCTCAAAGGACAGGATAAACAGGGAGCTGTTTTTT. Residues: CASSSKDRINRELFF.

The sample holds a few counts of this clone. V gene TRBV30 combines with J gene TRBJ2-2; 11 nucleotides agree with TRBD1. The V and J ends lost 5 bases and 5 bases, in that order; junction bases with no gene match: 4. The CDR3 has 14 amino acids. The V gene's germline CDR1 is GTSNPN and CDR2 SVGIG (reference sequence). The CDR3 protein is CAWSGTGGTGELFF. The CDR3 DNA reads TGTGCCTGGTCCGGGACAGGGGGTACCGGGGAGCTGTTTTTT.

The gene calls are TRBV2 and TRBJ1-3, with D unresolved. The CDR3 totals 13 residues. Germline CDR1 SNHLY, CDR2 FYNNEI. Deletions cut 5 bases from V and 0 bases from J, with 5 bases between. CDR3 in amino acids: CASSSFSGNTIYF. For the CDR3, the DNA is TGTGCCAGCAGTTCCTTCTCTGGAAACACCATATATTTT.

CDR3 residues: CATARGEHGYTF. CDR3 DNA: TGTGCCACCGCCAGGGGTGAGCATGGCTACACCTTC. The rearrangement links TRBV28 to TRBJ1-2, with D perhaps matching TRBD1 (6 bases). This CDR3 is 12 amino acids long. Trimming left V 10 bases short and J 6 bases short, with 15 bases between. CDR1 MDHEN and CDR2 SYDVKM come from the germline V gene.

CDR3 residues: CASSPRLAGGRFTDTQYF. DNA of the CDR3: TGTGCCAGCTCACCAAGGCTAGCGGGAGGAAGATTCACAGATACGCAGTATTTT. This rearrangement joins TRBV18 to TRBJ2-3, with 11 nucleotides matching TRBD2. Germline V gene data show CDR1 as KGHSH and CDR2 as LQKENI. J was trimmed by 2 bases and V by 2 bases; bases with no gene match: 9. CDR3 size: 18 residues.